The 29 T cell receptor beta chains below all came from one sample that was sequenced in a study of blood T cell repertoires in COVID-19. Some clones are missing from TCRdb's copy, which holds only in-frame ones; the method was immunoSEQ multiplex PCR. The table records some 200,000 clones, roughly 82% of them present only once. The sequenced material came from PBMCs or T cells enriched from blood (not recorded which). The receptors were gathered from a woman aged 55-75 years with acute COVID-19.

This clone was observed a handful of times. The chain joins TRBV15 to TRBJ2-7, with TRBD2 matching 10 bases. Germline CDR1 LNHNV, CDR2 YYDKDF (reference sequence). Losses at the gene ends were 3 bases for V and 2 bases for J; bases not matched to a gene: 4. CDR3 size: 15 residues. CDR3 bases: TGTGCCACCAGCAGGGACCTAGCGGGGGCCTACGAGCAGTACTTC. Amino acids: CATSRDLAGAYEQYF.

The chain joins TRBV24-1 to TRBJ2-5; no clear D. From germline, CDR1 is KGHDR and CDR2 SFDVKD. There are 13 residues in the CDR3. V was shortened by 4 bases and J by 5 bases, with 10 bases between the two germline ends. DNA for the CDR3: TGTGCCACCAGTGAAAACTTACCGGAGACCCAGTACTTC. This gives the protein CATSENLPETQYF.

The chain joins TRBV7-9 to TRBJ2-2; 8 bases match TRBD1. Germline V gene data show CDR1 as SEHNR and CDR2 as FQNEAQ (reference sequence). J lost 4 bases, V lost 5 bases, and 12 bases had no gene match. This CDR3 comprises 17 residues. For the CDR3, the DNA is TGTGCCAGCAGCCCGGACAGGGTTCTCGTCGGCACCGGGGAGCTGTTTTTT. Its protein product is CASSPDRVLVGTGELFF.

The chain is built from TRBV4-3 and TRBJ2-3, with TRBD2 identical over 10 bases. J lost 0 bases, V lost 3 bases, and 6 bases had no gene match. The CDR3 contains 17 residues. The germline V gene has CDR1 LGHNA and CDR2 YSLEER. CDR3 region: CASSQVPSGGSTDTQYF. CDR3 nucleotide sequence: TGCGCCAGCAGCCAGGTCCCTAGCGGGGGTAGCACAGATACGCAGTATTTT.

The rearrangement uses TRBV24-1 and TRBJ1-2; D is unclear. The germline CDR1 and CDR2 sequences are KGHDR and SFDVKD. The CDR3 runs 13 residues. V was clipped by 0 bases and J by 5 bases, with 6 bases between them. CDR3 nucleotides: TGTGCCACCAGTGATTTGCACGGGTATGGCTACACCTTC. It translates to CATSDLHGYGYTF.

The rearrangement links TRBV20-1 to TRBJ2-1, with D unresolved. The CDR3 spans 11 residues. Between the trimmed V and J ends, which lost 0 bases and 9 bases, there was a span of 6 bases. CDR1 and CDR2 from the germline V gene are DFQATT and SNEGSKA (reference sequence). This CDR3 is CSARDPGEQFF. The CDR3, as DNA: TGCAGTGCTAGAGATCCAGGTGAGCAGTTCTTC.

This clone was recorded a few times. The chain joins TRBV10-1 to TRBJ1-1; no definite D call. The CDR3 is 14 amino acids. V shed 4 bases and J shed 0 bases, with 9 bases lying between them. Germline CDR1 and CDR2: WNHNN and SYGVQD (reference sequence). The CDR3 spells CASSGSRLNTEAFF. The CDR3 nucleotides read TGCGCCAGCAGTGGGTCCAGATTGAACACTGAAGCTTTCTTT.

The rearrangement joins TRBV29-1 to TRBJ2-5, with D possibly matching TRBD2 (6 bases). Per germline, CDR1 SQVTM and CDR2 ANQGSEA. This CDR3 spans 13 amino acids. Trimming stripped 0 bases from V and 7 bases from J, with 12 bases between. The CDR3 nucleotides are TGCAGCGTTGAAGATCTTAGGGAGGCGACCCAGTACTTC. Its translation: CSVEDLREATQYF.

Comments on this clone: Other nucleotide sequences in the sample specify the same CDR3. DNA of the CDR3: TGTGCCAGCAGCTTAGGAGCGGGTTCGGGAAACACCATATATTTT. Protein product: CASSLGAGSGNTIYF. V usage is TRBV7-2 and J usage is TRBJ1-3; D uncertain. Per the germline V gene, CDR1 is SGHTA and CDR2 is FQGNSA. The V gene lost 1 base and the J gene lost 4 bases, with 11 bases spanning the gap. The CDR3 is made up of 15 amino acids.

The chain combines TRBV30 with TRBJ2-5; the D gene is possibly TRBD1 (5 bases). Germline CDR1 is GTSNPN and CDR2 is SVGIG (reference sequence). CDR3 length: 15 residues. Trimming took off 2 bases at V and 5 bases at J, with 18 bases between the two ends. The CDR3 DNA reads TGTGCCTGGAGTAACGGACACTCAGTTGCGGAGACCCAGTACTTC. Amino acids: CAWSNGHSVAETQYF.

The rearrangement uses TRBV9 and TRBJ1-6; D not resolved. Trimming took 3 bases from V and 7 from J, leaving 14 bases between them. Germline CDR1 SGDLS, CDR2 YYNGEE. This CDR3 is 15 amino acids long. The CDR3 loop is CASSEGGRVNSPLHF. The DNA for the CDR3 is TGTGCCAGCAGCGAGGGAGGACGGGTAAATTCACCCCTCCACTTT.

The chain uses TRBV24-1 and TRBJ2-1, with 11 nucleotides matching TRBD2. Germline V gives CDR1 KGHDR, CDR2 SFDVKD. The CDR3 consists of 17 residues. Trimming removed 3 bases from V and 6 bases from J; junction bases left unmatched: 9. The CDR3 spells CATSDPRTSGRSNEQFF. CDR3 sequence (DNA): TGTGCCACCAGTGATCCCCGAACTAGCGGGAGAAGCAATGAGCAGTTCTTC.

The chain uses TRBV2 and TRBJ1-5, with TRBD1 matching 7 bases. The V gene end was trimmed by 6 bases and the J gene end by 5 bases; junction bases not matched to a gene: 7. The germline gives CDR1 SNHLY, CDR2 FYNNEI. This CDR3 region has 14 residues. The CDR3 loop reads CASSPQGKDQPQHF. The CDR3 DNA reads TGTGCCAGCAGCCCACAGGGGAAGGATCAGCCCCAGCATTTT.

This clone was counted only a few times. This chain uses TRBV7-8 with TRBJ1-6; TRBD1 aligns across 8 bases. The CDR3 is made up of 14 amino acids. Germline V gene sequence: CDR1 SGHVS, CDR2 FQNEAQ. J gave up 9 bases and V 5 bases, and 6 bases lay outside the gene matches. CDR3 nucleotides: TGTGCCAGCAGCACCCAAACAGGGGGTTCACCCCTCCACTTT. This sequence encodes CASSTQTGGSPLHF.

CDR3 protein: CASSFQFSSYEQYF. CDR3 DNA: TGTGCCAGCAGCTTCCAGTTCAGCTCCTACGAGCAGTACTTC. The rearrangement joins TRBV7-2 to TRBJ2-7; no firm D call. Germline lookup yields CDR1 SGHTA and CDR2 FQGNSA. V gave up 3 bases and J gave up 0 bases, with 9 bases separating them. This CDR3 has 14 residues.

The chain links TRBV11-2 to TRBJ2-2; the match to TRBD1 covers 7 bases. Germline loops: CDR1 SGHAT, CDR2 FQNNGV. This CDR3 comprises 16 residues. After removal of 5 bases from V and 4 bases from J, the junction contained 10 bases not matched to a gene. The CDR3: CASSPEPGTATGELFF. As DNA, the CDR3 is TGTGCCAGCAGCCCCGAACCCGGGACAGCCACCGGGGAGCTGTTTTTT.

A single count supports this clone. This rearrangement joins TRBV4-1 to TRBJ1-3, with 8 nucleotides matching TRBD1. The V gene's germline CDR1 is MGHRA and CDR2 YSYEKL. With 4 bases clipped from V and 2 bases from J, the junction kept 1 base outside the gene matches. The CDR3 is made up of 14 amino acids. The CDR3 reads CASSPGQAGNTIYF. CDR3 coding DNA: TGCGCCAGCAGCCCGGGACAGGCTGGAAACACCATATATTTT.

The V and J genes are TRBV7-2 and TRBJ2-2, with D unresolved. Trimming removed 7 bases at V and 5 bases at J, with 23 bases between. Germline loops: CDR1 SGHTA, CDR2 FQGNSA. CDR3 length: 17 amino acids. Written as DNA, the CDR3 is TGTGCCAGCACCCCGGTGGAGAGGCCCACCATGACCGGGGAGCTGTTTTTT. It specifies CASTPVERPTMTGELFF.

The rearrangement joins TRBV5-1 to TRBJ2-7, with TRBD2 matching over 9 bases. Germline V lookup: CDR1 SGHRS, CDR2 YFSETQ. The CDR3 is 18 amino acids. Trimming removed 4 bases from V and 6 bases from J; junction bases left unmatched: 20. The CDR3 sequence: CASSLRASAGGPSGEQYF. CDR3 nucleotide sequence: TGCGCCAGCAGCCTCCGGGCGTCCGCGGGAGGGCCCTCAGGCGAGCAGTACTTC.

This chain uses TRBV11-2 with TRBJ1-3, with D unclear. CDR1 and CDR2 (germline): SGHAT, FQNNGV. The CDR3 is 11 residues long. V was shortened by 5 bases and J by 4 bases, with 3 bases between the two germline ends. In DNA, the CDR3 is TGTGCCAGCAGCATAGGAAACACCATATATTTT. It is translated as CASSIGNTIYF. Full variable domain (outside the CDR3, taken from reference TRBV11-2 and TRBJ1-3): EAGVAQSPRYKIIEKRQSVAFWCNPISGHATLYWYQQILGQGPKLLIQFQNNGVVDDSQLPKDRFSAERLKGVDSTLKIQPAKLEDSAVYLCASSIGNTIYFGEGSWLTVV.

In DNA, the CDR3 is TGTGCCACCAGTGCCCAGCGGGGGGTCGGGGAGCTGTTTTTT. It yields the protein CATSAQRGVGELFF. The gene calls are TRBV24-1 and TRBJ2-2; 9 bases agree with TRBD2. Germline values: CDR1 KGHDR, CDR2 SFDVKD. J gave up 7 bases and V 5 bases, and 4 bases lay outside the gene matches. CDR3 length: 14 residues.

The chain recombines TRBV28 with TRBJ2-3, with unresolved D. The CDR3 is made up of 13 amino acids. Germline V CDR1 and CDR2: MDHEN, SYDVKM. V lost 6 bases to trimming and J lost 0 bases, with 7 bases between them. The CDR3 nucleotides read TGTGCCAGCAGCCCCACTAGCACAGATACGCAGTATTTT. Amino acid sequence: CASSPTSTDTQYF.

The CDR3 loop is CATRVREFNTEAFF. The CDR3 DNA sequence: TGTGCCACCCGAGTTAGGGAGTTTAACACTGAAGCTTTCTTT. This chain joins TRBV19 and TRBJ1-1, with D hard to call. From germline, CDR1 is LNHDA and CDR2 SQIVND (reference sequence). The CDR3 contains 14 residues. The V end lost 10 bases, the J end lost 2 bases, and 17 bases lay between the germline ends.

This clone occurred a few times. The sample carries other DNA sequences with the same CDR3. This chain uses TRBV27 with TRBJ2-7; D unresolved. There are 11 residues in the CDR3. Germline V gene sequence: CDR1 MNHEY, CDR2 SMNVEV (reference sequence). V was cut by 4 bases and J by 3 bases, with 4 bases left in between. CDR3 amino acids: CASSSNYEQYF. For the CDR3, the DNA is TGTGCCAGCAGTTCTAACTACGAGCAGTACTTC.

The genes are TRBV29-1 and TRBJ2-3, with 10 nucleotides matching TRBD2. The germline V gene has CDR1 SQVTM and CDR2 ANQGSEA. The trim removed 5 bases at V and 7 bases at J, leaving 6 bases unmatched. The CDR3 totals 13 residues. The CDR3 DNA reads as TGCAGCGTTCGGTCTAGCGGGGGTAATACGCAGTATTTT. Residues: CSVRSSGGNTQYF.

The V call is TRBV4-1, the J call TRBJ1-4, with D uncertain. CDR1 is MGHRA, CDR2 YSYEKL, per germline. The CDR3 spans 17 residues. With 1 base removed from V and 10 bases from J, the gap between germline ends came to 22 bases. The CDR3 is CASSQGRSRAEPGKLFF. The CDR3 DNA reads TGCGCCAGCAGCCAAGGTCGGTCCAGAGCTGAGCCAGGAAAACTGTTTTTT.

The chain carries TRBV12-3 or TRBV12-4 and TRBJ1-2; TRBD1 aligns across 12 bases. The CDR3 extends over 13 amino acids. Trimming took 5 bases from V and 10 from J; bases not matched to a gene: 5. CDR3 nucleotide sequence: TGTGCCAGCAGTCCCGGGACAGGGGGCATCTACACCTTC. It codes for CASSPGTGGIYTF.

Only a few counts were recorded for this clone. The chain links TRBV2 to TRBJ1-6, with D unclear. V lost 0 bases, J lost 7 bases, and 13 bases lay in between. The germline gives CDR1 SNHLY, CDR2 FYNNEI. This CDR3 contains 16 residues. CDR3 nucleotide sequence: TGTGCCAGCAGTGAAGCGCGATGGCCGGGAAATTCACCCCTCCACTTT. Amino acids: CASSEARWPGNSPLHF. Full variable domain (outside the CDR3, taken from reference TRBV2 and TRBJ1-6): EPEVTQTPSHQVTQMGQEVILRCVPISNHLYFYWYRQILGQKVEFLVSFYNNEISEKSEIFDDQFSVERPDGSNFTLKIRSTKLEDSAMYFCASSEARWPGNSPLHFGNGTRLTVT.

V and J are TRBV21-1 and TRBJ2-5; the listed D gene, TRBD1, was not tested against the DNA. TRBV21-1 is reported as a pseudogene. This CDR3 is built from 15 residues. CDR3 amino acids: CASKTDRGRRETQYF. DNA for the CDR3: TGTGCCAGCAAGACAGACAGGGGGCGCAGGGAGACCCAGTACTTC.